This TCR beta chain was recorded in a study of T cell repertoires in cytomegalovirus infection. General study results and limits: Ex vivo, HLA-C-restricted CMV-specific TCR beta clonotypes prevailed over the rest of the response.

Via MiXCR, TCRdb re-called the reads, giving one row per CDR3 protein. This sample has some 680,000 distinct CDR3 sequences; less than 40% occur once, and the top ten carry 2.5% to 3%. A remark on this clonotype: Its specificity is not known.

V was cut by 5 bases and J by 6 bases, with 14 bases left in between. Germline V gene lookup returns CDR1 SGHNT and CDR2 YENEEA. The CDR3 has 13 residues. The source is a human donor in good health (CMV status not recorded). Some clones in this sample may be carry-over from other donors' samples. The specimen was PBMCs. The chain joins TRBV11-3 to TRBJ2-7; D is possibly TRBD2 (5 bases). The CDR3: CASSVRTGSEQYF. As DNA, the CDR3 is TGTGCCAGCAGCGTCCGGACTGGCTCCGAGCAGTACTTC.